A selection of T cell receptor beta chains follows, all from one sample in a study of blood T cell repertoires in COVID-19. Profiled with immunoSEQ multiplex PCR; TCRdb holds only in-frame clones, not every one. The sample lists approximately 170,000 clones, around nine tenths seen once, with around 2.1% in the top ten. Material: peripheral blood. These receptors all stem from a man aged 50-59 years who had recovered from COVID-19. CDR3s include the opening cysteine and the closing phenylalanine or tryptophan. The D gene is left open where the match is weak. The size field is filled for only some rows; it gives once, few, many or a size class.

v_call: TRBV6-2/TRBV6-3; d_call: NA; j_call: TRBJ2-1; clone_size: NA; cdr3_nt: TGTGCCAGCAGTAGGCAGGTCTCCTACAATGAGCAGTTCTTC; cdr3_aa: CASSRQVSYNEQFF
v_call: TRBV5-1; d_call: NA; j_call: TRBJ2-1; clone_size: NA; cdr3_nt: TGCGCCAGCAGCGTGGGCGGGACGAACTCCTACAATGAGCAGTTCTTC; cdr3_aa: CASSVGGTNSYNEQFF
v_call: TRBV18; d_call: NA; j_call: TRBJ1-1; clone_size: NA; cdr3_nt: TGTGCCAGCTCAGCTCTCGAGGGGAACACTGAAGCTTTCTTT; cdr3_aa: CASSALEGNTEAFF
v_call: TRBV4-3; d_call: TRBD2; j_call: TRBJ2-3; clone_size: NA; cdr3_nt: TGCGCCAGCAGCCAAGATGCTAGCGGCCTCTACGGAGCGACAGATACGCAGTATTTT; cdr3_aa: CASSQDASGLYGATDTQYF
v_call: TRBV30; d_call: NA; j_call: TRBJ1-6; clone_size: NA; cdr3_nt: TGTGCCTGGAGTGTAGTAGGGGCCTTGTCCCTCCACTTT; cdr3_aa: CAWSVVGALSLHF
v_call: TRBV7-9; d_call: NA; j_call: TRBJ2-3; clone_size: NA; cdr3_nt: TGTGCCAGCAGCTTAAACGGGCCCGGGGGAGATACGCAGTATTTT; cdr3_aa: CASSLNGPGGDTQYF
v_call: TRBV25-1; d_call: TRBD2; j_call: TRBJ2-2; clone_size: NA; cdr3_nt: TGTGCCAGCAGTGAAGGGGGGGCCGGGGAGCTGTTTTTT; cdr3_aa: CASSEGGAGELFF
v_call: TRBV28; d_call: TRBD2; j_call: TRBJ2-5; clone_size: NA; cdr3_nt: TGTGCCAGCAGTTTGTCGGGACTAGCATTGCAGACCCAGTACTTC; cdr3_aa: CASSLSGLALQTQYF
v_call: TRBV10-1; d_call: NA; j_call: TRBJ1-2; clone_size: NA; cdr3_nt: TGCGCCAGCAGTGAGTACTGGGGGGACTCCGACCCCACCAACTATGGCTACACCTTC; cdr3_aa: CASSEYWGDSDPTNYGYTF
v_call: TRBV7-2; d_call: NA; j_call: TRBJ1-1; clone_size: NA; cdr3_nt: TGTGCCAGCAGCGCAAGTCGAAGGTCAGACAGGAACACTGAAGCTTTCTTT; cdr3_aa: CASSASRRSDRNTEAFF
v_call: TRBV24-1; d_call: NA; j_call: TRBJ2-3; clone_size: NA; cdr3_nt: TGTGCCACCAGTGAAGCGGTGGGCACAGATACGCAGTATTTT; cdr3_aa: CATSEAVGTDTQYF
v_call: TRBV5-4; d_call: TRBD1; j_call: TRBJ2-7; clone_size: once; cdr3_nt: TGTGCCAGCAGCTTTGATCAGGGGGACTACGAGCAGTACTTC; cdr3_aa: CASSFDQGDYEQYF
v_call: TRBV6-5; d_call: NA; j_call: TRBJ1-1; clone_size: NA; cdr3_nt: TGTGCCAGCACCAAGATAGTCGGGAACACTGAAGCTTTCTTT; cdr3_aa: CASTKIVGNTEAFF
v_call: TRBV10-3; d_call: TRBD1; j_call: TRBJ2-7; clone_size: NA; cdr3_nt: TGTGCCATCAGTGACAGGGGGTACGAGCAGTACTTC; cdr3_aa: CAISDRGYEQYF
v_call: TRBV6-5; d_call: TRBD1; j_call: TRBJ1-4; clone_size: once; cdr3_nt: TGTGCCAGCAGATTACAGGGGGCTGGGAATGAAAAACTGTTTTTT; cdr3_aa: CASRLQGAGNEKLFF
v_call: TRBV7-2; d_call: NA; j_call: TRBJ2-2; clone_size: NA; cdr3_nt: TGTGCCAGCAGATACAGAGCCGATACCGGGGAGCTGTTTTTT; cdr3_aa: CASRYRADTGELFF
v_call: TRBV30; d_call: TRBD2; j_call: TRBJ2-2; clone_size: NA; cdr3_nt: TGTGCCTGGAAGGGGACTAGCGTTGGCGGGGAGCTGTTTTTT; cdr3_aa: CAWKGTSVGGELFF
v_call: TRBV11-2; d_call: TRBD2; j_call: TRBJ2-5; clone_size: NA; cdr3_nt: TGTGCCAGCAGCCCCCTTCTAGCGGAAGAGACCCAGTACTTC; cdr3_aa: CASSPLLAEETQYF
v_call: TRBV29-1; d_call: NA; j_call: TRBJ1-5; clone_size: NA; cdr3_nt: TGCAGCGCCGCCGGGGACAATCAGCCCCAGCATTTT; cdr3_aa: CSAAGDNQPQHF
v_call: TRBV19; d_call: TRBD2; j_call: TRBJ2-2; clone_size: NA; cdr3_nt: TGTGCCAGTTTCACAGGTGGGGGGGCCGGGGAGCTGTTTTTT; cdr3_aa: CASFTGGGAGELFF
v_call: TRBV5-1; d_call: NA; j_call: TRBJ2-7; clone_size: once; cdr3_nt: TGCGCCAGCGCCCCACCCGGGCGAGGGAGATACGAGCAGTACTTC; cdr3_aa: CASAPPGRGRYEQYF
v_call: TRBV28; d_call: NA; j_call: TRBJ2-2; clone_size: NA; cdr3_nt: TGTGCCAGCAGGGGCTTGATGCTCGCCGGGGAGCTGTTTTTT; cdr3_aa: CASRGLMLAGELFF
v_call: TRBV6-5; d_call: NA; j_call: TRBJ1-3; clone_size: NA; cdr3_nt: TGTGCCAGCAGTCCCACAGGATCTACTGGAAACACCATATATTTT; cdr3_aa: CASSPTGSTGNTIYF
v_call: TRBV2; d_call: TRBD1; j_call: TRBJ1-2; clone_size: NA; cdr3_nt: TGTGCCAGTCAGGGACAGGCTTTCTATGGCTACACCTTC; cdr3_aa: CASQGQAFYGYTF